This T cell receptor beta chain originates from a study of T cells in Graves' hyperthyroidism and ophthalmopathy. Study-level findings and limits: In the blood, most expanded thyroid clonotypes above 0.001 appeared as well. The model identified upcoming ophthalmopathy a median approximately seven months ahead of onset.

This clonotype was seen ten or more times. Its matching antigen is unknown. Regions amplified from RNA transcripts were the TCR beta CDR3 regions. The HTBI set primed first-round TCR CDR3 RT-PCR. TCRdb analysed the multiplex PCR reads with MiXCR anew, one entry per CDR3 protein. The repertoire includes approximately 300,000 distinct CDR3 sequences, approximately 17% of them detected once, and over 45% sits in the top ten. The CDR3 is 13 residues long. The germline V and J ends were trimmed by 6 bases and 3 bases, with 9 bases remaining between them. About 10 ml of fresh peripheral blood supplied the PBMCs.

The sequencing sample was made of blood. The TCR sequence derives from a woman in her fifties or sixties with Graves' ophthalmopathy. The rearrangement links TRBV12-3 or TRBV12-4 to TRBJ1-5; D unclear. CDR3 bases: TGTGCCAGCAGCCCAACGCTCAATCAGCCCCAGCATTTT. Its protein product is CASSPTLNQPQHF.